This TCR beta chain derives from a study of cytomegalovirus exposure and HLA in healthy donors (dated by TCRdb to 2016 to 2017). Notes on the research overall: In an earlier analysis of roughly 500 of the donors, around 290 Gb of sequence data and roughly 100 million unique TCR beta sequences from roughly 200 million T cells were reported. Approximately 310 gigabases of sequencing data and tens of millions of unique TCR sequences were included in an early release covering roughly 600 HLA-typed donors. The genetic ancestry cluster associated with self-reported Caucasian donors included around four fifths of the roughly 390 genotyped donors. High-throughput TCR immunosequencing, statistical association of individual TCRs with disease status, and machine learning were combined to predict cytomegalovirus infection status. Because of strong linkage in the cohort, a few DR-DQ haplotypes were treated as single units for association and clustering. Across 300 to 500 genotyped donors of the cohort, an average of 235,054 unique TCR beta nucleotide sequences per donor were sequenced, and 15% to 20% of those sequences were non-productive. The number of typed donors differed by locus: roughly 620-630 for A, B, C, DRB1 and DQB1; 500 to 550 for DQA1; approximately 610 for DPA1; and around 450 for DPB1. Rather than using new phenotypic data, the later analysis identified candidate immune exposures from TCR beta sequences and from how often those sequences occurred across donors. The study used immunosequencing to profile the T cell repertoires of hundreds of subjects and linked those repertoires to cytomegalovirus serostatus. All discovery cohort repertoires had been generated on a single sequencing platform. In a later analysis, previously published TCR beta repertoires from roughly 710 donors were re-analyzed and high-resolution HLA genotyping was added so that TCR occurrence patterns could be studied. The study was designed to test whether signatures of past pathogen exposure could be identified by cataloging public T cell receptors. An earlier analysis of approximately 580 of the donors used high-throughput TCR beta sequencing to judge whether each TCR beta V gene segment behaved as functional or pseudogenic. Donor age, sex, ethnicity and CMV serostatus were compiled together with the repertoire data. Both class I and class II loci were covered by HLA typing, at four-digit resolution. A later genetic analysis used genome-wide SNP genotypes for about 60% of the roughly 700 donors, treating that subset as a discovery cohort. In addition to the first cohort of roughly 700 subjects, a separate validation cohort of approximately 130 different subjects was used.

The germline ends are 12 bases apart after V is trimmed by 2 bases and J by 8 bases. Taken from the germline V gene, the CDR1 and CDR2 loops are MDHEN and SYDVKM. The CDR3 measures 13 amino acids from cysteine to phenylalanine. Only the CDR3 part of the read is kept: 39 bases, read in frame from the first base. The cohort was made up of under 800 healthy bone marrow donors. All cohort members were sampled while nominally healthy, although unrecorded immune exposures were likely present. The donor tested CMV seronegative and was one of the 352 seronegative cohort members. A peripheral blood sample was provided by each donor, and peripheral blood mononuclear cells were used for TCR beta sequencing. The Qiagen DNeasy Blood Extraction Kit was used to extract genomic DNA from the blood cell samples. Libraries were made using the immunoSEQ multiplex PCR assay. For the multiplex PCR, a mixture combining 60 forward primers for TCR Vbeta segments and 13 reverse primers for TCR Jbeta segments was used. Amplification of the CDR3 region of rearranged TCR beta genes was performed with a multiplex PCR assay on genomic DNA. The amplified TCR beta libraries were sequenced on the Illumina HiSeq System as 87-base-pair reads. In the original analysis: In a later analysis, tens of millions of unique TCR beta chains were counted across the 690 or so repertoires, and approximately 9.9 million of these chains were shared by at least two donors. A nearest-neighbor algorithm error-corrected the raw reads and collapsed the reads into unique sequences, merging closely related sequences to remove PCR and sequencing errors. Alignment of CDR3 sequences to IMGT reference sequences was used to assign V, D and J gene segments. Each retained sequence needed at least a six-nucleotide match to both a V gene segment and a J gene segment. Rearrangements were classified as productive when the CDR3 lacked stop codons and remained in frame with V and J, and all other rearrangements were classified as non-productive. Following IMGT convention, CDR3 was defined as the stretch from the second conserved V-encoded cysteine to the conserved J-encoded phenylalanine. In an earlier analysis of 587 of the donors, sequences lacking an unambiguous match to a single V gene segment were excluded. An earlier analysis of some 610 of the donors called V segments functional above 56.7% productive rearrangements and segregating when the between-donor standard deviation exceeded 5%. A statistical classification framework was developed to diagnose cytomegalovirus status using the catalog of TCR beta chain sequences. A later analysis assigned V and J genes by comparing TCR nucleotide sequences with IMGT/GENE-DB human TR gene sequences. Using the TCRdist pipeline, a later analysis assigned CDR3 sequences along with most-parsimonious VDJ recombination scenarios. In a later analysis, each TCR beta chain was defined by its CDR3 amino acid sequence together with its V-gene family, and reads lacking a unique V-gene family were excluded. A later analysis removed several hundred highly shared, low-generation-probability nucleotide sequences to deal with suspected cross-contamination and a sequencing artifact. For each public chain, a later analysis derived a clonal expansion index from normalized ranks of inferred template counts within each repertoire. Generation probabilities in a later analysis came from a VDJ recombination model fitted to out-of-frame rearrangements, and those results were checked against IGoR. Hypergeometric tests were used in a later analysis to score TCR-TCR, TCR-HLA and TCR-CMV co-occurrence, with a repertoire-size bias correction applied to the TCR pairs. False discovery rates were estimated in a later analysis by permuting HLA or CMV assignments 20 times. In a later analysis, co-occurring TCRs were grouped using DBSCAN, with TCRdist sequence similarity added in when clustering inside HLA-allele-positive subsets. Repertoires with fewer than 30,000 or more than 120,000 public chains were left out of co-occurrence clustering, as were about 5 repertoires with anomalous nucleotide sharing. The clones in this table, taken by TCRdb from immuneACCESS, are in-frame only. Not every clone is retained; where verified, under half of the shortfall comes from an unresolved V gene, and the cause of the rest is unknown. V, J and clone size were drawn from that table, and D and trimming were deduced from the DNA. This sample lists some 140,000 clones; around 74% were detected once. Less than 4% of the sample is held by the ten biggest clonotypes.

This clone has just a few counts. The antigen it binds to is not known. No base-level quality is on record; no much larger clone is a single base apart. What the work shows at the level of the full study, not this receptor alone: Linkage disequilibrium might explain the correlated functional status among segregating V segments, but an unknown experimental factor could not be excluded. Across donors, most TCR sequences were observed very rarely, whereas some public TCRs were present in many individuals. Roughly uniform sequencing depth across donors was assumed in presence/absence analyses, although this assumption may not hold. A later genetic analysis reported fewer N-insertions in productive TCRs among donors in an Asian-associated ancestry cluster than the approximately 700-donor mean. A later analysis reported that several top co-occurrence clusters appeared linked to parvovirus B19, influenza, CMV and Epstein-Barr virus. A later analysis found that HLA-associated TCR beta chains were more clonally expanded and had lower generation probabilities than equally common non-associated chains. In the study, around 150 TCR beta chains were listed as associated with cytomegalovirus. A cluster of highly shared sequence variants was judged likely to be a technical artifact of the sequencing pipeline. V-gene and J-gene trimming of TCR beta chains was associated with a missense DCLRE1C variant in a later genetic analysis, and the association was replicated in an independent cohort. A later analysis found that TCR association rates varied across HLA loci, with DRB1 alleles showing the most associated TCRs and HLA-C alleles the fewest. This cohort had only TCR beta chains sequenced, and the lack of alpha or paired-chain data limited which features could be detected. A further reported finding was that TCR beta sequences accurately predicted the HLA-A and HLA-B alleles for most subjects in the first cohort. Broadly in line with IMGT annotations, most TCR beta V segments showed up in productive rearrangements about 87% or about 30% of the time in an earlier analysis of 587 of the donors. According to the authors, the approach could potentially be generalized to other disease states and immunological phenotypes. According to a later analysis, most CMV-associated TCR beta chains appeared to be HLA-restricted, and the HLA associations seemed to be driven largely by CMV exposure. At a false discovery rate of 0.05, a later analysis linked 16,951 TCR beta sequences to specific HLA alleles. In vitro tests confirmed that three of the cytomegalovirus-associated TCR beta chains recognize cytomegalovirus antigens. Because HLA typing was missing for some donors at each locus, association tests included only the typed subset. For the cohort, immune exposure information was limited to CMV serostatus. Cytomegalovirus status was reported to be diagnosed by the classifier with high specificity and sensitivity in both the original and validation cohorts. The 87-base-pair reads could not distinguish some IMGT-functional V segments, including TRBV6-2 and TRBV6-3, so those segments were excluded. Because counts were too low, seventeen rarely observed V segments, including chromosome 9 orphons, were left out of the earlier analysis of some 640 of the donors. When HLA alleles, especially DR and DQ, strongly co-occurred, attributing TCR associations to individual alleles was difficult.

Input material: PBMCs. This receptor was obtained from a man younger than 40 in good health and CMV-seronegative. The rearrangement combines TRBV28 with TRBJ1-2; too little of a D gene remains to name it. The nucleotide sequence is given as TGTGCCAGCAGTTTAGTACGGGTCTGGGGCTACACCTTC. This is translated as CASSLVRVWGYTF.